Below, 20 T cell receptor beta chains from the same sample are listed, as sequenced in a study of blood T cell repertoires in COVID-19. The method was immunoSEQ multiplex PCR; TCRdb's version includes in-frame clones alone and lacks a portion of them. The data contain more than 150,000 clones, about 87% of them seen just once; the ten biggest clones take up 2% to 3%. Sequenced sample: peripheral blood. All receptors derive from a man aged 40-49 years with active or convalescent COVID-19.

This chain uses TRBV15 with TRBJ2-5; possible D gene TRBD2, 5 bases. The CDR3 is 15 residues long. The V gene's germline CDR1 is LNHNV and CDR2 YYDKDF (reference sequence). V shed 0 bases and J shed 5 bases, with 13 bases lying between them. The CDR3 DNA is TGTGCCACCAGCAGAGATGTGAGGGCCTTGGAGACCCAGTACTTC. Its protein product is CATSRDVRALETQYF.

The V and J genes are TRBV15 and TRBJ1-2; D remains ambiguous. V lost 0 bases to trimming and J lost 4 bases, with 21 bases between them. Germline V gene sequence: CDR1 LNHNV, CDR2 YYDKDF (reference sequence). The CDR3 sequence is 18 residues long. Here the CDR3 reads CATSRDFKLFPGIYGYTF. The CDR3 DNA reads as TGTGCCACCAGCAGAGATTTCAAATTATTTCCGGGAATCTATGGCTACACCTTC.

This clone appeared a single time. The CDR3 bases are TGTGCCAGCAGTTCCATCCGGGGGAGCAGCTCCTACGAGCAGTACTTC. Translating it yields CASSSIRGSSSYEQYF. The V call is TRBV6-6, the J call TRBJ2-7; a weak D match, TRBD2 (6 bases). Germline CDR1 MNHNY, CDR2 SVGAGI (reference sequence). V shed 4 bases and J shed 0 bases, with 16 bases lying between them. The CDR3 contains 16 residues.

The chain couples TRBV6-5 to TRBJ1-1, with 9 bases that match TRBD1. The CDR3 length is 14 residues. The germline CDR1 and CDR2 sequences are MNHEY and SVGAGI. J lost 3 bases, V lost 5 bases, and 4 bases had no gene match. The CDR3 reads CASSRDRVDTEAFF. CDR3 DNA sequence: TGTGCCAGCAGTCGGGACAGGGTAGACACTGAAGCTTTCTTT.

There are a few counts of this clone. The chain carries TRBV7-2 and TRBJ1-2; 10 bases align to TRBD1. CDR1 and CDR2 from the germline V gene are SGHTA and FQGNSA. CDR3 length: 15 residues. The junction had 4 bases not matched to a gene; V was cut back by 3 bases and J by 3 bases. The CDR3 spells CASSFRQGADYGYTF. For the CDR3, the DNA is TGTGCCAGCAGCTTCCGACAGGGGGCAGACTATGGCTACACCTTC.

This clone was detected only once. CDR3 region: CASRQGFGNQPQHF. The CDR3, as DNA: TGTGCCAGCAGACAGGGGTTTGGCAATCAGCCCCAGCATTTT. V is TRBV28 and J is TRBJ1-5, with 7 bases aligning to TRBD1. CDR1 is MDHEN and CDR2 is SYDVKM in the germline V gene. The CDR3 sequence is 14 residues long. V trimming: 6 bases; J trimming: 2 bases; junction bases outside the gene matches: 4.

CDR3 in DNA: TGTGCCAGCACTCCCACGACAGGGGGACAACAGCCCCAGCATTTT. It yields the protein CASTPTTGGQQPQHF. J is TRBJ1-5 and V is TRBV28; 9 bases match TRBD1. Germline CDR1 MDHEN, CDR2 SYDVKM. V was clipped by 7 bases and J by 7 bases; unmatched bases: 11. The CDR3 has 15 amino acids.

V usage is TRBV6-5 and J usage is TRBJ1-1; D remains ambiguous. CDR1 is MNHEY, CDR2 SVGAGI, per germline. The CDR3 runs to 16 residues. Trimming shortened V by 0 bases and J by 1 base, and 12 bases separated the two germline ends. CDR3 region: CASSYSRSLRNTEAFF. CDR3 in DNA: TGTGCCAGCAGTTACTCGAGAAGTTTAAGGAACACTGAAGCTTTCTTT.

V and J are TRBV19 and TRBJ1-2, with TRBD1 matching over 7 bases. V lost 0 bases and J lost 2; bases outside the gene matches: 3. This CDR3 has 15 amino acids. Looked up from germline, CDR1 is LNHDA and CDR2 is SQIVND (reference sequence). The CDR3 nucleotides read TGTGCCAGTAGTATAGACCGGGACAGCAACTATGGCTACACCTTC. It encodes CASSIDRDSNYGYTF.

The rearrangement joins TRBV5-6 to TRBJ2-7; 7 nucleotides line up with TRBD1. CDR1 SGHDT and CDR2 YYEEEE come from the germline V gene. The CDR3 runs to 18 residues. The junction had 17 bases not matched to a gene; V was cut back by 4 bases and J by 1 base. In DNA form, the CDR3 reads TGTGCCAGCAGCGCGAACAGGGGCCTTGACTTAAGTTCCTACGAGCAGTACTTC. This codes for CASSANRGLDLSSYEQYF.

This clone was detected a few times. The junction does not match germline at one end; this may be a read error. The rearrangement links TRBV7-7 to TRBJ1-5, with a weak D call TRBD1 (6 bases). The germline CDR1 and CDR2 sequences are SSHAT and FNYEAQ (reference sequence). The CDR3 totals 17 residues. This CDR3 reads CASSLGEGDTSNQPQHF. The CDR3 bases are TGTGCTAGCAGCTTAGGCGAGGGGGACACGAGCAATCAGCCCCAGCATTTT.

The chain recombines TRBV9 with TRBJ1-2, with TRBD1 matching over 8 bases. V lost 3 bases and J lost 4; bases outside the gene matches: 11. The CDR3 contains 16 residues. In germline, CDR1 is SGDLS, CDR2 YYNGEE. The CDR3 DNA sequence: TGTGCCAGCAGCGCCGGAGGGACAGGCGGTTTCTATGGCTACACCTTC. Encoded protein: CASSAGGTGGFYGYTF.

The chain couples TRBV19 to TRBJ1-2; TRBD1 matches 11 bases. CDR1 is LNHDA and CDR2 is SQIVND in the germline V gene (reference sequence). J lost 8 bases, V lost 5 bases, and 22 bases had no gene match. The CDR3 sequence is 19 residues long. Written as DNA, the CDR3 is TGTGCCAGTAGTTCACCCTCCGGGACAGGGGGAGTACTCCCTTACGGCTACACCTTC. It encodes CASSSPSGTGGVLPYGYTF.

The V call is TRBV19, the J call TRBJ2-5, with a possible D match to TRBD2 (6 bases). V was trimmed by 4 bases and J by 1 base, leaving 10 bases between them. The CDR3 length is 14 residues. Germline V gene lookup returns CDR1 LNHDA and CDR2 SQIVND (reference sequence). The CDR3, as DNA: TGTGCCAGTAGTAACCGGGACTTCCAAGAGACCCAGTACTTC. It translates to CASSNRDFQETQYF.

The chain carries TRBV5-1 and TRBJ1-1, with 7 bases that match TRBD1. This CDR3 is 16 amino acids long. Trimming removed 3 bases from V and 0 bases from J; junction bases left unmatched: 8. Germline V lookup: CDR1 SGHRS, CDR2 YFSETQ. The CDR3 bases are TGCGCCAGCAGCTACACGGGACAGTCCATGAACACTGAAGCTTTCTTT. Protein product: CASSYTGQSMNTEAFF.

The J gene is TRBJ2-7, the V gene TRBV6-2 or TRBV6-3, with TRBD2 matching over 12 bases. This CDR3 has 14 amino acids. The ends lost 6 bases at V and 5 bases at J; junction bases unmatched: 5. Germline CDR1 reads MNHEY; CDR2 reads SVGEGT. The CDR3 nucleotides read TGTGCCAGCAGGCCTAGCGGGGGGGCGAACGAGCAGTACTTC. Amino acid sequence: CASRPSGGANEQYF.

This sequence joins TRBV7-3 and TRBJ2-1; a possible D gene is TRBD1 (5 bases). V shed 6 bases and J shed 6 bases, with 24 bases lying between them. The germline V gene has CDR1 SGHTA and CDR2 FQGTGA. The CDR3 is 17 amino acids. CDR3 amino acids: CASRNPLTGWCCNEQFF. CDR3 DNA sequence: TGTGCCAGCAGAAACCCTCTAACAGGTTGGTGCTGCAATGAGCAGTTCTTC.

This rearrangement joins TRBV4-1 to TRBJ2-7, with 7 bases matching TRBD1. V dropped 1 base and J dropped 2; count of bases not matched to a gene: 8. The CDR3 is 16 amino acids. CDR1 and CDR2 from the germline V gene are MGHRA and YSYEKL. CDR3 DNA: TGCGCCAGCAGCCAAGCCACGACAGGGATCCCCTACGAGCAGTACTTC. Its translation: CASSQATTGIPYEQYF.

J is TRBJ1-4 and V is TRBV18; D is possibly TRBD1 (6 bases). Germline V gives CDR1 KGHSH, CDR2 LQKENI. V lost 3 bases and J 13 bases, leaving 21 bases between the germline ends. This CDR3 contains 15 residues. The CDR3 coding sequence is TGTGCCAGCTCACCGTTGACAGGCAGTGGTGAATTACTGTTTTTT. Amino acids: CASSPLTGSGELLFF.

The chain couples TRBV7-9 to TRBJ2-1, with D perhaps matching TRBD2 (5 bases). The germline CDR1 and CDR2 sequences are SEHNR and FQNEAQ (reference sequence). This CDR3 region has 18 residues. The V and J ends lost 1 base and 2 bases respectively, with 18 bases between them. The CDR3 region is CASSLGEGSVGPYNEQFF. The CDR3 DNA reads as TGTGCCAGCAGCTTAGGTGAGGGTAGCGTCGGACCCTACAATGAGCAGTTCTTC.